Listed below are T cell receptor beta chains from one sample, sequenced in a study of blood T cell repertoires in COVID-19. TCRdb's table, derived via immunoSEQ multiplex PCR, lists solely in-frame clones and lacks some. Of about 240,000 clones in the sample, 87% were seen once. What was sequenced was peripheral blood. The receptors here all came from a man in his fifties or sixties who had recovered from COVID-19. CDR3s include the opening cysteine and the closing phenylalanine or tryptophan. D genes are given only for firm matches. Some rows mark clone size as missing; the rest say once, few, many or name a class of expanded clone.

-	TRBD1	TRBV6-5	TRBJ1-3	CATQRDSLKGNTIYF	TGTGCCACCCAAAGGGACAGCCTAAAAGGAAACACCATATATTTT
-	-	TRBV10-3	TRBJ2-6	CAISPSLTNSGANVLTF	TGTGCCATCAGTCCGTCCCTAACGAACTCTGGGGCCAACGTCCTGACTTTC
-	-	TRBV15	TRBJ1-5	CATSRSLAGYSNQPQHF	TGTGCCACCAGCAGATCTCTGGCAGGGTATAGCAATCAGCCCCAGCATTTT
-	-	TRBV3-1/TRBV3-2	TRBJ1-5	CASSLRPEGHSGNQPQHF	TGTGCCAGCAGCTTACGACCAGAGGGTCACTCGGGCAATCAGCCCCAGCATTTT
-	-	TRBV4-1	TRBJ2-2	CASSQGQFTGELFF	TGCGCCAGCAGCCAAGGGCAGTTCACCGGGGAGCTGTTTTTT
-	-	TRBV11-2	TRBJ2-7	CASSLAVEQYF	TGTGCCAGCAGCTTAGCGGTCGAGCAGTACTTC
-	-	TRBV6-5	TRBJ2-3	CASSYRPGTSTDTQYF	TGTGCCAGCAGTTACCGCCCGGGGACTAGCACAGATACGCAGTATTTT
-	TRBD1	TRBV11-3	TRBJ2-2	CASSPHDRDERDTGELFF	TGTGCCAGCAGCCCACACGACAGGGACGAACGGGACACCGGGGAGCTGTTTTTT
-	TRBD1	TRBV24-1	TRBJ2-3	CATSDPGQGPTDTQYF	TGTGCCACCAGTGACCCCGGACAGGGACCCACAGATACGCAGTATTTT
many	TRBD1	TRBV7-9	TRBJ2-7	CASSTHQGAYEQYF	TGTGCCAGCAGTACACATCAGGGGGCCTACGAGCAGTACTTC
-	-	TRBV5-1	TRBJ1-1	CASSFEGWDTEAFF	TGCGCCAGCAGCTTCGAGGGATGGGACACTGAAGCTTTCTTT
-	TRBD2	TRBV5-1	TRBJ2-3	CASSLSRTSGGAGDTQYF	TGCGCCAGCAGCTTGTCCCGGACTAGCGGGGGGGCAGGAGATACGCAGTATTTT
-	TRBD2	TRBV7-8	TRBJ2-1	CASSAQTSGGRNEQFF	TGTGCCAGCAGCGCACAGACTAGCGGGGGTCGCAATGAGCAGTTCTTC
-	-	TRBV24-1	TRBJ2-6	CATSDSRGSGANVLTF	TGTGCCACCAGTGATTCGCGGGGCTCTGGGGCCAACGTCCTGACTTTC
-	-	TRBV30	TRBJ1-6	CAWSVDHRGLSSYNSPLHF	TGTGCCTGGAGTGTAGATCATCGAGGACTGAGCTCCTATAATTCACCCCTCCACTTT
-	-	TRBV2	TRBJ1-6	CASSESAGFSPLHF	TGTGCCAGCAGTGAATCCGCGGGCTTTTCACCCCTCCACTTT
-	-	TRBV2	TRBJ1-4	CASSGTGATNEKLFF	TGTGCCAGCAGTGGGACGGGGGCAACTAATGAAAAACTGTTTTTT
-	-	TRBV6-5	TRBJ2-7	CASSYAGGRGEQYF	TGTGCCAGCAGTTACGCAGGAGGTAGAGGCGAGCAGTACTTC
-	-	TRBV6-5	TRBJ2-7	CASIGKTLEQYF	TGTGCCAGCATTGGAAAGACACTCGAGCAGTACTTC
-	TRBD2	TRBV5-1	TRBJ2-5	CASSPLAGSQETQYF	TGCGCCAGCAGCCCCCTAGCGGGGAGCCAAGAGACCCAGTACTTC
-	TRBD1	TRBV20-1	TRBJ1-2	CSASPGQGLVYGYTF	TGCAGTGCTAGTCCGGGACAGGGTCTCGTCTATGGCTACACCTTC
-	-	TRBV5-6	TRBJ1-1	CASSSGGTTEAFF	TGTGCCAGCAGCAGCGGGGGGACCACTGAAGCTTTCTTT
-	TRBD1	TRBV19	TRBJ1-1	CASSIDRDRVEAFF	TGTGCCAGTAGTATCGACCGGGACAGGGTGGAAGCTTTCTTT
-	-	TRBV4-1	TRBJ1-6	CASSHNSNSPLHF	TGCGCCAGCAGCCATAATTCGAATTCACCCCTCCACTTT
-	TRBD1	TRBV27	TRBJ2-7	CASRRQGAWGEQYF	TGTGCCAGCAGGCGACAGGGGGCCTGGGGCGAGCAGTACTTC
-	-	TRBV7-9	TRBJ2-5	CASSPRETQYF	TGTGCCAGCAGCCCTAGGGAGACCCAGTACTTC
-	TRBD1	TRBV10-3	TRBJ1-4	CAISMDRGGNNEKLFF	TGTGCCATCAGTATGGACAGGGGGGGAAATAATGAAAAACTGTTTTTT